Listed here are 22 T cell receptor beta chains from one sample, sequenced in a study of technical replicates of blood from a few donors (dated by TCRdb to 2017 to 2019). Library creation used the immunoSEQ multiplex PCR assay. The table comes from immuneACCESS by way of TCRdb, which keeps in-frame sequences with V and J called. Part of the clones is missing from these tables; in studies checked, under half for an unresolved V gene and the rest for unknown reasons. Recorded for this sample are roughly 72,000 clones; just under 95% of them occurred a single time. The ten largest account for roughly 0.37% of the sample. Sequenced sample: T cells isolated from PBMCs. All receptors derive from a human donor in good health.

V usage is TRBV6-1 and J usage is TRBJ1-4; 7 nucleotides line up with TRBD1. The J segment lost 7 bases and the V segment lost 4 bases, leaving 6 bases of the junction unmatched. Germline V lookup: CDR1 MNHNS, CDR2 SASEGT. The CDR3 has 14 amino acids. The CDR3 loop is CASSADRVLEKLFF. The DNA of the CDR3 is TGTGCCAGCAGTGCTGACAGGGTACTTGAAAAACTGTTTTTT.

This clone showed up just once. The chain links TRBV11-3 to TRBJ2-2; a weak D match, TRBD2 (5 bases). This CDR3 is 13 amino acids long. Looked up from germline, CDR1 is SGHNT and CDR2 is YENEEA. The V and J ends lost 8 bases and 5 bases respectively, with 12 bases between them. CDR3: CASEEVPTGELFF. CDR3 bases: TGTGCCAGCGAGGAGGTTCCTACCGGGGAGCTGTTTTTT.

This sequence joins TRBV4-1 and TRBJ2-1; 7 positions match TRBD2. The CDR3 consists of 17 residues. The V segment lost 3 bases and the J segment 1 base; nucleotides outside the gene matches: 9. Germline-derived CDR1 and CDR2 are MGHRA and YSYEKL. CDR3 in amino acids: CASSHGLAGVSYNEQFF. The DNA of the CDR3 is TGCGCCAGCAGCCATGGGCTGGCGGGAGTTTCCTACAATGAGCAGTTCTTC.

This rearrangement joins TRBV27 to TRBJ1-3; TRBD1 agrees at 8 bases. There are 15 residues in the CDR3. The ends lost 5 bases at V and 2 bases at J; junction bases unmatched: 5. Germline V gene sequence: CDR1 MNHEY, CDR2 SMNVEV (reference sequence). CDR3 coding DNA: TGTGCCAGCAGTCCGGGGACAGGTGCTGGAAACACCATATATTTT. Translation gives CASSPGTGAGNTIYF.

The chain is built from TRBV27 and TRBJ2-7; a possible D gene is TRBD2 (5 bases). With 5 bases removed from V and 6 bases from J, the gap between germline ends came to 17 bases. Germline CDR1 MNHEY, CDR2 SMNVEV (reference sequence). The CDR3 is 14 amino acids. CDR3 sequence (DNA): TGTGCCAGCAGTGTACTAGGCAAAAGGTTCGAGCAGTACTTC. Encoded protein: CASSVLGKRFEQYF.

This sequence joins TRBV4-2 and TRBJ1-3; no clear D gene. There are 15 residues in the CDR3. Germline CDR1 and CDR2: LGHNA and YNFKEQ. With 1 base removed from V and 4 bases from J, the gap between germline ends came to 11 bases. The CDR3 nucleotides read TGTGCCAGCAGCCAAGCTGAGGCGAACGGAAACACCATATATTTT. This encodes CASSQAEANGNTIYF.

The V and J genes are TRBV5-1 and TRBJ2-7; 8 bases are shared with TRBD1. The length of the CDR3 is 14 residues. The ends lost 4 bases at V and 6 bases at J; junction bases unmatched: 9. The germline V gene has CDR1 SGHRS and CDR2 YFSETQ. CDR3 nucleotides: TGCGCCAGCAGCATTACACCGGGACAGGCCGAGCAGTACTTC. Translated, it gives CASSITPGQAEQYF.

CDR3 DNA sequence: TGTGCCAGCAGTTTAGTGGGACGGGTAGCGGGAGGTGTAGATACGCAGTATTTT. Its translation is CASSLVGRVAGGVDTQYF. The chain recombines TRBV28 with TRBJ2-3, with 10 bases that match TRBD2. Germline V gene data show CDR1 as MDHEN and CDR2 as SYDVKM. V dropped 2 bases and J dropped 5; count of bases not matched to a gene: 13. The CDR3 covers 18 residues.

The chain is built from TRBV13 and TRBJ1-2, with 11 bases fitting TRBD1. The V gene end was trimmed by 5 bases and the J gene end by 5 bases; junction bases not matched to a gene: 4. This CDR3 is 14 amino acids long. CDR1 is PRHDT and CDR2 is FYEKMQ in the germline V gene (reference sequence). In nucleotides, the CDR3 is TGTGCCAGCAGCGAGGGACAGGGGGTTTATGGCTACACCTTC. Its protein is CASSEGQGVYGYTF.

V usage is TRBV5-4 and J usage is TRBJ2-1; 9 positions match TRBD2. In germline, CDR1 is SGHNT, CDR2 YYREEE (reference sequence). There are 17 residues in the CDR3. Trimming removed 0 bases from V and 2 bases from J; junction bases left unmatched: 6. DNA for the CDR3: TGTGCCAGCAGCTTGGAGTCGCGGGAGGGAACCTACAATGAGCAGTTCTTC. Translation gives CASSLESREGTYNEQFF.

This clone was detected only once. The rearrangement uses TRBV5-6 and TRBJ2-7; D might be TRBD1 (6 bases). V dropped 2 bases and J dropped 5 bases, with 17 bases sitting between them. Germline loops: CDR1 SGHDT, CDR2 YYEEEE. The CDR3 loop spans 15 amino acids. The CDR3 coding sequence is TGTGCCAGCAGCTTAGGGGGTTCGCCGGTCGACGAGCAGTACTTC. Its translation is CASSLGGSPVDEQYF.

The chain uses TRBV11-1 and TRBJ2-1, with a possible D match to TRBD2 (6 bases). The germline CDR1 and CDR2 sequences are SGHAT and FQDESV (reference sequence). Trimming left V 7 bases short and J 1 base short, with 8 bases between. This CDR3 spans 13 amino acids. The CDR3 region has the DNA TGTGCCAGCACGGGAGAATCCTACAATGAGCAGTTCTTC. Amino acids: CASTGESYNEQFF.

The CDR3 coding sequence is TGCGCCAGCAGCTTGACAGGGGGCGGCAATCAGCCCCAGCATTTT. Translation: CASSLTGGGNQPQHF. V usage is TRBV5-1 and J usage is TRBJ1-5; TRBD1 aligns across 9 bases. The J segment lost 2 bases and the V segment lost 1 base, leaving 1 base of the junction unmatched. The CDR3 is 15 amino acids. Germline V gene data show CDR1 as SGHRS and CDR2 as YFSETQ.

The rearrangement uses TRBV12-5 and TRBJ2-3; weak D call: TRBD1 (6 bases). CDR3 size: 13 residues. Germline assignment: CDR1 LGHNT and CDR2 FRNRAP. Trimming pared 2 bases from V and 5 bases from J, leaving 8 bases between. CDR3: CASGLNREDTQYF. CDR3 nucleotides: TGTGCTAGTGGTTTGAACAGGGAAGATACGCAGTATTTT.

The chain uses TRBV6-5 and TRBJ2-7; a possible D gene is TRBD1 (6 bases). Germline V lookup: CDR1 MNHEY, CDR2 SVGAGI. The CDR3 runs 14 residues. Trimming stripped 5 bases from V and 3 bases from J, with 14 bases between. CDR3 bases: TGTGCCAGCAGTGAAAACAGGGAGATCTACGAGCAGTACTTC. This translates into CASSENREIYEQYF.

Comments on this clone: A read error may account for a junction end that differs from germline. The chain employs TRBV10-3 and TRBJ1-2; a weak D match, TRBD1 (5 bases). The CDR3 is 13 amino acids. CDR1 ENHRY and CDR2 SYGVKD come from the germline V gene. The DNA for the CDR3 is TGTTCCATCGGAGGGACGGATAACTATGGCTACACCTTC. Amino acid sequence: CSIGGTDNYGYTF.

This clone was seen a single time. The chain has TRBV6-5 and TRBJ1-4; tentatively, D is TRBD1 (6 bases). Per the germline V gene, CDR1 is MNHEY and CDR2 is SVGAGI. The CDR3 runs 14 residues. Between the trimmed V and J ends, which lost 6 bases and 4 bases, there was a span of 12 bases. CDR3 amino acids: CASSRTANNEKLFF. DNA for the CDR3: TGTGCCAGCAGCCGGACAGCGAATAATGAAAAACTGTTTTTT.

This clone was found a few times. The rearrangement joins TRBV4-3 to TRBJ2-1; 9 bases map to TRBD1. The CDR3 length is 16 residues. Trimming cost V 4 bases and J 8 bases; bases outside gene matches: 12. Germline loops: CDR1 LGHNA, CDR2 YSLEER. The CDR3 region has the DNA TGCGCCAGCAGCCGAGTCGGACAGGGGCAAATTGATGAGCAGTTCTTC. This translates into CASSRVGQGQIDEQFF.

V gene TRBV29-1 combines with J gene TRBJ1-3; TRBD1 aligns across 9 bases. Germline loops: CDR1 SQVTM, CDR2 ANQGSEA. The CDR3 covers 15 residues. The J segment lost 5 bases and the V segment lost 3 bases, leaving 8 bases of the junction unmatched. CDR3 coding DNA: TGCAGCGTTGAGGGCTGGGGGACAGGGCGAAACACCATATATTTT. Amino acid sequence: CSVEGWGTGRNTIYF.

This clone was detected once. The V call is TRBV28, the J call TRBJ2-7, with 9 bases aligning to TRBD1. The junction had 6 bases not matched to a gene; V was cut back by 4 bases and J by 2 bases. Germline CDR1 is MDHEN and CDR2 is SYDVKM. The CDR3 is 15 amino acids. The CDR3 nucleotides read TGTGCCAGCAGTTCGACCGGGACAGGGACCTACGAGCAGTACTTC. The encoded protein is CASSSTGTGTYEQYF.

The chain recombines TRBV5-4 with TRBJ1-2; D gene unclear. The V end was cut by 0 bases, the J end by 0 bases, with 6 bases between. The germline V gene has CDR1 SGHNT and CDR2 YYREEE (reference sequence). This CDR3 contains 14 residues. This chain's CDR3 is CASSLASSNYGYTF. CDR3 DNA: TGTGCCAGCAGCTTGGCGTCGTCTAACTATGGCTACACCTTC.

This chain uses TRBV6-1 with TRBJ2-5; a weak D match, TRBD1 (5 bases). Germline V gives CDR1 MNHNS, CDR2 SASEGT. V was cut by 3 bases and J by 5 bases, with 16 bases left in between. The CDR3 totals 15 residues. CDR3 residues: CASSDGRLQGETQYF. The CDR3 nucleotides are TGTGCCAGCAGTGACGGACGGCTCCAGGGTGAGACCCAGTACTTC.